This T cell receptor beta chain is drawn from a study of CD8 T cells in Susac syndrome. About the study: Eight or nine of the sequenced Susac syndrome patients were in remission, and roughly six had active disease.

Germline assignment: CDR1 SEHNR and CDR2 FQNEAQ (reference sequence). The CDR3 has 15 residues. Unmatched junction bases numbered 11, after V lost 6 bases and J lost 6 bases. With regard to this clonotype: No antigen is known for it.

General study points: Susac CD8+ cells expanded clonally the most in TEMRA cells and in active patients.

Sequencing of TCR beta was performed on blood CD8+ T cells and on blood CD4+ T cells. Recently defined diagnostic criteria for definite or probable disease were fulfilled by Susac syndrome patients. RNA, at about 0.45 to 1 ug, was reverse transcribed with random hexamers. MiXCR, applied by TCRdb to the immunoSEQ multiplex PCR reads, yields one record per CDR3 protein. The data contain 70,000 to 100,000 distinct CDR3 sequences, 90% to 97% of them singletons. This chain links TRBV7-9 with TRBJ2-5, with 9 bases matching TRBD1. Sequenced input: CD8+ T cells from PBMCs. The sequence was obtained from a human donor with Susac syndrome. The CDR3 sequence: CASSTGTGRFKTQYF. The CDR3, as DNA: TGTGCCAGCAGTACCGGGACAGGGCGTTTTAAGACCCAGTACTTC.